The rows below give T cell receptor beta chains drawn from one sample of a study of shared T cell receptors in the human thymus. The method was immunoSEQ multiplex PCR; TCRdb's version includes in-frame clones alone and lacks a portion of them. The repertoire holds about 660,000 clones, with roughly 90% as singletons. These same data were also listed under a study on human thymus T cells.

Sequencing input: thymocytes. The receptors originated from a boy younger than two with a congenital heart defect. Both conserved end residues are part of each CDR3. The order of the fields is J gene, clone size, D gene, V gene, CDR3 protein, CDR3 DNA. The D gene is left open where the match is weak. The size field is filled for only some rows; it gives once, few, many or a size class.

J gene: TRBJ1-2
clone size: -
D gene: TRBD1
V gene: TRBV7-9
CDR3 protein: CASTIPYPRPGQGEDGYTF
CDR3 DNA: TGTGCCAGCACTATTCCTTATCCACGACCGGGACAGGGGGAGGATGGCTACACCTTC

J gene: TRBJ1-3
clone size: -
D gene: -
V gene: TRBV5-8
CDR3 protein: CASTADTIYF
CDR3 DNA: TGTGCCAGCACCGCGGACACCATATATTTT

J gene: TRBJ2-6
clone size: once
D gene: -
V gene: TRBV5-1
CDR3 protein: CASSLAGLSRWGANVLTF
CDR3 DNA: TGCGCCAGCAGCTTGGCTGGGCTTTCCCGCTGGGGGGCCAACGTCCTGACTTTC

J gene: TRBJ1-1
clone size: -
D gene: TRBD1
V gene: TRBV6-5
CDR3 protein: CASKGQEETEAFF
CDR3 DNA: TGTGCCAGCAAGGGACAGGAGGAAACTGAAGCTTTCTTT

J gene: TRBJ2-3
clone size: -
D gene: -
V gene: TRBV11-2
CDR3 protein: CASSPTGTDTQYF
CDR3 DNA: TGTGCCAGCAGCCCGACAGGCACAGATACGCAGTATTTT

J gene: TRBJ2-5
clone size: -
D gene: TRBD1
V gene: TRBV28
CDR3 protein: CASSLGQGGSQETQYF
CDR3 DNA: TGTGCCAGCAGTTTGGGACAGGGAGGATCCCAAGAGACCCAGTACTTC

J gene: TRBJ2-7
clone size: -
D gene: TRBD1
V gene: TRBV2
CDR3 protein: CASGQGWFLSYEQYF
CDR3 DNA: TGTGCCAGCGGACAGGGTTGGTTCCTATCCTACGAGCAGTACTTC

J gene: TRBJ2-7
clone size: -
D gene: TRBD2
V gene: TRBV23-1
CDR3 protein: CATRLNSGLAGVGSYEQYF
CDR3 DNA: TGCGCCACCAGACTTAACTCCGGACTAGCGGGAGTAGGATCCTACGAGCAGTACTTC

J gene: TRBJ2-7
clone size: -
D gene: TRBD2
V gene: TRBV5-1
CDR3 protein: CASSNLAGGPSYEQYF
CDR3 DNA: TGCGCCAGCAGCAACCTAGCGGGAGGCCCCTCCTACGAGCAGTACTTC

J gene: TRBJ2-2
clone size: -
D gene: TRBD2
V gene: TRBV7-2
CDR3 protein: CASSPGLAGATGELFF
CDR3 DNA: TGTGCCAGCAGCCCCGGACTAGCGGGAGCCACCGGGGAGCTGTTTTTT

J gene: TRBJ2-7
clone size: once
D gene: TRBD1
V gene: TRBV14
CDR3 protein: CASSQPGTGSHEQYF
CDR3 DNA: TGTGCCAGCAGCCAACCCGGGACAGGGTCCCACGAGCAGTACTTC

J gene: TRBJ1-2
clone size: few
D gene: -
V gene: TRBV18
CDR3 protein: CASSPGRDEGGYTF
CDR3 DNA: TGTGCCAGCTCTCCCGGACGGGATGAGGGTGGCTACACCTTC

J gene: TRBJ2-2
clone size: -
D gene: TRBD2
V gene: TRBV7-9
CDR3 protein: CASSFTGTSGNTGELFF
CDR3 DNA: TGTGCCAGCAGCTTTACCGGGACTAGCGGAAACACCGGGGAGCTGTTTTTT

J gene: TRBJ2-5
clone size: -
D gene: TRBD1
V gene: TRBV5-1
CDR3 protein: CASSLAPGGGKTGGILETQYF
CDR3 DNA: TGCGCCAGCAGCTTGGCCCCGGGGGGGGGAAAGACAGGGGGCATTTTGGAGACCCAGTACTTC

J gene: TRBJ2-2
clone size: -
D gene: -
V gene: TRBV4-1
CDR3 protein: CASSPRVGCAGELFF
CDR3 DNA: TGCGCCAGCAGCCCGAGGGTGGGTTGCGCCGGGGAGCTGTTTTTT

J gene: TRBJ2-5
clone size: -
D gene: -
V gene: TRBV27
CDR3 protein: CASSPLNPGEETQYF
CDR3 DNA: TGTGCCAGCAGTCCCCTTAATCCCGGAGAAGAGACCCAGTACTTC

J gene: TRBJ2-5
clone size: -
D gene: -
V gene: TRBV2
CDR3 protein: CASSPNNLAEQETQYF
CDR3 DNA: TGTGCCAGCAGCCCCAACAACTTAGCGGAACAAGAGACCCAGTACTTC

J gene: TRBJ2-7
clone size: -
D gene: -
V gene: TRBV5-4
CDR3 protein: CASSLSRDEDEQYF
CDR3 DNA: TGTGCCAGCAGCTTGAGCAGGGATGAGGACGAGCAGTACTTC

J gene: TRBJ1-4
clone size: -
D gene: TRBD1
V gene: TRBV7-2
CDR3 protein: CASSLGTATNEKLFF
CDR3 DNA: TGTGCCAGCAGCCTGGGGACAGCAACTAATGAAAAACTGTTTTTT

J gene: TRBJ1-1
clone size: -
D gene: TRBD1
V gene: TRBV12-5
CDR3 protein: CASAPGGQGPMNTEAFF
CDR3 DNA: TGTGCTAGTGCCCCTGGAGGACAGGGTCCCATGAACACTGAAGCTTTCTTT

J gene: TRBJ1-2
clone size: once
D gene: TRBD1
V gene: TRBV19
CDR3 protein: CASSITGGVVYGYTF
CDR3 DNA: TGTGCCAGTAGTATTACAGGGGGCGTAGTCTATGGCTACACCTTC

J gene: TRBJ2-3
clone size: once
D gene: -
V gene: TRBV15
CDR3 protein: CATSREKWGPGSGRTDTQYF
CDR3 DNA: TGTGCCACCAGCAGAGAAAAGTGGGGCCCCGGGAGTGGGCGCACAGATACGCAGTATTTT

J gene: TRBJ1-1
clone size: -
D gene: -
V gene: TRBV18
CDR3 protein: CASSPRSGLNTEAFF
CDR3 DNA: TGTGCCAGCTCACCGAGATCAGGGTTGAACACTGAAGCTTTCTTT

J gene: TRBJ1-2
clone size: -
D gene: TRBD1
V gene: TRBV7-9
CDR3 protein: CASSSFESQGARGYTF
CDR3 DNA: TGTGCCAGCAGCTCCTTTGAGAGTCAGGGGGCGAGAGGCTACACCTTC

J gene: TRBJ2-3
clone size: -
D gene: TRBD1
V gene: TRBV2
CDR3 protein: CASTLGQGSTDTQYF
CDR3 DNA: TGTGCCAGCACCCTAGGACAGGGTAGCACAGATACGCAGTATTTT

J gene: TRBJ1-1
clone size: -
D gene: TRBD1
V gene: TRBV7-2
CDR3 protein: CASSCDRGIGNTEAFF
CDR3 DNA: TGTGCCAGCAGCTGTGACAGGGGGATTGGGAACACTGAAGCTTTCTTT

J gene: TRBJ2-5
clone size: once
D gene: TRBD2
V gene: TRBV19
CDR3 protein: CASSKTSGSGETQYF
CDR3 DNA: TGTGCCAGTAGTAAAACTAGCGGCTCAGGGGAGACCCAGTACTTC

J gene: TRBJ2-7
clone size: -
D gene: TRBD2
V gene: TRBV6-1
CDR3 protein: CASSPRLARYEQYF
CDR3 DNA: TGTGCCAGCAGTCCTCGACTAGCACGCTACGAGCAGTACTTC

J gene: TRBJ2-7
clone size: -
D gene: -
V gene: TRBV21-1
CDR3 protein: CASSKRRFWGREGFYEQYF
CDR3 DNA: TGTGCCAGCAGCAAACGTCGTTTTTGGGGGAGGGAGGGCTTTTACGAGCAGTACTTC

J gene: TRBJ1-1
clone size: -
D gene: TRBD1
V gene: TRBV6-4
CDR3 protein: CASSDPTPDRGHWNTEAFF
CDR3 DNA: TGTGCCAGCAGTGACCCGACCCCGGACAGGGGGCACTGGAACACTGAAGCTTTCTTT